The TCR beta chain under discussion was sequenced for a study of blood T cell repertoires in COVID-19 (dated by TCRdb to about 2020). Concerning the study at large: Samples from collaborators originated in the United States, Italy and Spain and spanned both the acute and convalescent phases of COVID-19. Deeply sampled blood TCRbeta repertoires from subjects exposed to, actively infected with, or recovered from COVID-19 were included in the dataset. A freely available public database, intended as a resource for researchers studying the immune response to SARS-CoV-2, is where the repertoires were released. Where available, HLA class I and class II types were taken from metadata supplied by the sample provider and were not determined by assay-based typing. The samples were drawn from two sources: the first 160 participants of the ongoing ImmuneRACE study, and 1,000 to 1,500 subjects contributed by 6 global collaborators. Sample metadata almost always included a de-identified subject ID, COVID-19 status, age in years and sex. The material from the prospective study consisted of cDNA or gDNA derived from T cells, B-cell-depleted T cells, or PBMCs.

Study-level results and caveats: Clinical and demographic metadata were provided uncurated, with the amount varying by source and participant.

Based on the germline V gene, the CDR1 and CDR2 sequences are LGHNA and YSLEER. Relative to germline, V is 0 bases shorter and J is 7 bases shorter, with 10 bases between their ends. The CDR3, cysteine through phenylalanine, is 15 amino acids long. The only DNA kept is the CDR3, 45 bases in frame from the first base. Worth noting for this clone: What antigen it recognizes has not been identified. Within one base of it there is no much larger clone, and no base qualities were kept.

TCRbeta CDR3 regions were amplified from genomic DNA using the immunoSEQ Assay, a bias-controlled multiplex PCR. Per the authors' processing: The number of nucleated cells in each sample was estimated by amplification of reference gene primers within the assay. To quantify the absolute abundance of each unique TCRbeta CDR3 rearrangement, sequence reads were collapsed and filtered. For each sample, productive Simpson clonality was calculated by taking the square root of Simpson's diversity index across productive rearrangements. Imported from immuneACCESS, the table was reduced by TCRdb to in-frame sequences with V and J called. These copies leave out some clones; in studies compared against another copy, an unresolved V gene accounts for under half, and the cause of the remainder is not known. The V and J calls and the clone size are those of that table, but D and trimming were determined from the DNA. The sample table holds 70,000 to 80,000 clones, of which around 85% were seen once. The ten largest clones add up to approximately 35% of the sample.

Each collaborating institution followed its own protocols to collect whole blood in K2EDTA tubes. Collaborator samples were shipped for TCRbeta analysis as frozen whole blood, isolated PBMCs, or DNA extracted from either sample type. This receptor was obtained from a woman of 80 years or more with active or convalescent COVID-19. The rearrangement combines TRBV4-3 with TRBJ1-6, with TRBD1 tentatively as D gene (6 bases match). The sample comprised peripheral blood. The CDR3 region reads CASSQEWGGNSPLHF. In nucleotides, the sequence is TGCGCCAGCAGCCAAGAATGGGGGGGCAATTCACCCCTCCACTTT.